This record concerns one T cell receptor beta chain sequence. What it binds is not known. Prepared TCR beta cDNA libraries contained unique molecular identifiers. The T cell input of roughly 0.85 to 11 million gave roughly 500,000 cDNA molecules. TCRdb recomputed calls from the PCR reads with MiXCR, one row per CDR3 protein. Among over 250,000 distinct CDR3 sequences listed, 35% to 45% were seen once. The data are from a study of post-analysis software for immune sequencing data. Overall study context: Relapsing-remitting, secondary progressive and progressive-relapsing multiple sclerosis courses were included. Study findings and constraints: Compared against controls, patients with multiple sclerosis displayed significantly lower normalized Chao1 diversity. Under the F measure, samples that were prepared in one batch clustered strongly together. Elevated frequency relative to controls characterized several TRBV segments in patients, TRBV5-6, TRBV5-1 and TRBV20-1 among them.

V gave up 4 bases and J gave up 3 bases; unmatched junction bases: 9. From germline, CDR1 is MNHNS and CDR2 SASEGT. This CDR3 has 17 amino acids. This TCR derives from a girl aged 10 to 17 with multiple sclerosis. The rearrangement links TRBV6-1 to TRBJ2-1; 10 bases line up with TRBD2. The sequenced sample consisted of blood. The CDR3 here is CASSARTSGNLYNEQFF. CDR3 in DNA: TGTGCCAGCAGTGCCCGGACTAGCGGAAACCTCTACAATGAGCAGTTCTTC.